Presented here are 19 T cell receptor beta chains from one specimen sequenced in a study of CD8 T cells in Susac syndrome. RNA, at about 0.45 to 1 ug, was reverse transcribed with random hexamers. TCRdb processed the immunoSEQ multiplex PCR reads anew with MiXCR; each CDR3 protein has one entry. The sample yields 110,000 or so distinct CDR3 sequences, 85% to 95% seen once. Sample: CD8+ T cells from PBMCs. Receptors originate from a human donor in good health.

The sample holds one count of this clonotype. For the CDR3, the DNA is TGCGCCAGCAGCCATGAAGAGCGGGAGCAGTTCTTC. This codes for CASSHEEREQFF. This chain uses TRBV5-1 with TRBJ2-1; D perhaps matches TRBD2 (5 bases). Germline values: CDR1 SGHRS, CDR2 YFSETQ. The V end was cut by 4 bases, the J end by 10 bases, with 12 bases between. The CDR3 runs to 12 residues.

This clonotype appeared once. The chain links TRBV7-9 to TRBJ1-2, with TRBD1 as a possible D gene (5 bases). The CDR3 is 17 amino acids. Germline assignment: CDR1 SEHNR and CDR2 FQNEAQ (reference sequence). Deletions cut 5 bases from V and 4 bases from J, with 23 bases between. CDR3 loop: CASSLPSPSGVGYGYTF. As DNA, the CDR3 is TGTGCCAGCAGCCTCCCTTCCCCATCGGGGGTCGGCTATGGCTACACCTTC.

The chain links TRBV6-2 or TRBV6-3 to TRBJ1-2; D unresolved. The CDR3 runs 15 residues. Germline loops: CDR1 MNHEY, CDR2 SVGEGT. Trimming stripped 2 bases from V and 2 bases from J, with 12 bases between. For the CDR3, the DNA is TGTGCCAGCAGTTACGGGCGAAGTCAGAACTATGGCTACACCTTC. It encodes CASSYGRSQNYGYTF.

In DNA, the CDR3 is TGCAGTGCTTGGGCACCATCTAACTATGGCTACACCTTC. Translated, it gives CSAWAPSNYGYTF. The V call is TRBV20-1, the J call TRBJ1-2; the D is unclear. The germline V gene encodes CDR1 DFQATT and CDR2 SNEGSKA (reference sequence). The CDR3 has 13 amino acids. Trimming shortened V by 5 bases and J by 0 bases, and 10 bases separated the two germline ends.

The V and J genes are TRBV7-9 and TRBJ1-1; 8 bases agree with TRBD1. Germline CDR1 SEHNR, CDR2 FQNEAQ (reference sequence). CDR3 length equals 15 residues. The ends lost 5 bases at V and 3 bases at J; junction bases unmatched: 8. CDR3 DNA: TGTGCCAGCAGCGCTGGACAGGGTTGGGACACTGAAGCTTTCTTT. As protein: CASSAGQGWDTEAFF. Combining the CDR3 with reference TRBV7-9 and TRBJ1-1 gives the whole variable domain DTGVSQNPRHKITKRGQNVTFRCDPISEHNRLYWYRQTLGQGPEFLTYFQNEAQLEKSRLLSDRFSAERPKGSFSTLEIQRTEQGDSAMYLCASSAGQGWDTEAFFGQGTRLTVV.

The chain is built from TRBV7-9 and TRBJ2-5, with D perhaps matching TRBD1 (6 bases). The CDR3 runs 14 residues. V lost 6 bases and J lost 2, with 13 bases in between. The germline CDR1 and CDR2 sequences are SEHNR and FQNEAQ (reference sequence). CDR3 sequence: CASRPGQAQETQYF. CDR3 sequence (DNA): TGTGCCAGCAGGCCGGGACAAGCTCAAGAGACCCAGTACTTC. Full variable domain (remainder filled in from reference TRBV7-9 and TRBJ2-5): DTGVSQNPRHKITKRGQNVTFRCDPISEHNRLYWYRQTLGQGPEFLTYFQNEAQLEKSRLLSDRFSAERPKGSFSTLEIQRTEQGDSAMYLCASRPGQAQETQYFGPGTRLLVL.

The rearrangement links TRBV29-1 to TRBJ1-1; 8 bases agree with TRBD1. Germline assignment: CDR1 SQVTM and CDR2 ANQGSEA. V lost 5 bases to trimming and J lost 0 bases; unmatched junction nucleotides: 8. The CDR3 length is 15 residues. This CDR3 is CSVWYRGSLNTEAFF. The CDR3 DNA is TGCAGCGTTTGGTACAGGGGGAGCCTGAACACTGAAGCTTTCTTT.

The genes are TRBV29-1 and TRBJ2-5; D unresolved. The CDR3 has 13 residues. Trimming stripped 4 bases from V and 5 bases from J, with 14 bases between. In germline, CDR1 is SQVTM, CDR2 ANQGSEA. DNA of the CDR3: TGCAGCGTTGTCGGAGTAGGGAAGGAGACCCAGTACTTC. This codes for CSVVGVGKETQYF.

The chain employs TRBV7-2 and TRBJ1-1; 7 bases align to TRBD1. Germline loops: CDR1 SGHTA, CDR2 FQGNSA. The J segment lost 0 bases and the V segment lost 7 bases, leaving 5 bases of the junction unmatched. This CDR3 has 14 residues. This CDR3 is CASTVGQMNTEAFF. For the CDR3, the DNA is TGTGCCAGCACCGTGGGACAGATGAACACTGAAGCTTTCTTT.

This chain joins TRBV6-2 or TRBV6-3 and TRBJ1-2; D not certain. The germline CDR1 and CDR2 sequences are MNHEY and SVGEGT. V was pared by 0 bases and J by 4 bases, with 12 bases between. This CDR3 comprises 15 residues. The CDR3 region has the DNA TGTGCCAGCAGTTACTCCGGTTTAATCGGCTATGGCTACACCTTC. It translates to CASSYSGLIGYGYTF.

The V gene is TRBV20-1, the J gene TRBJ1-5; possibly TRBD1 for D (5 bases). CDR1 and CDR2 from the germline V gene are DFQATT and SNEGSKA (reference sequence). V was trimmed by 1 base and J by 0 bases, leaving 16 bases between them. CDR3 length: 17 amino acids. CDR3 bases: TGCAGTGCTAGAGGCCAGGGACTAGCCCATAGCAATCAGCCCCAGCATTTT. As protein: CSARGQGLAHSNQPQHF.

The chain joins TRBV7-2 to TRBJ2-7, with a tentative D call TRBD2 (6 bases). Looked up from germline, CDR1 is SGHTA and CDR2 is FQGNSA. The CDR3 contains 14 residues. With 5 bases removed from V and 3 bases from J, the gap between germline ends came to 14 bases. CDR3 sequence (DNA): TGTGCCAGCAGCGCCGGCGGGATCTACTACGAGCAGTACTTC. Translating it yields CASSAGGIYYEQYF.

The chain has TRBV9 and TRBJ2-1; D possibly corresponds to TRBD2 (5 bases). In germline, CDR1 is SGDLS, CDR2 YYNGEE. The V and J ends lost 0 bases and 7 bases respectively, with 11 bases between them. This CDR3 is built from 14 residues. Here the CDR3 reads CASSVATTGNEQFF. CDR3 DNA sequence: TGTGCCAGCAGCGTAGCGACTACCGGGAATGAGCAGTTCTTC.

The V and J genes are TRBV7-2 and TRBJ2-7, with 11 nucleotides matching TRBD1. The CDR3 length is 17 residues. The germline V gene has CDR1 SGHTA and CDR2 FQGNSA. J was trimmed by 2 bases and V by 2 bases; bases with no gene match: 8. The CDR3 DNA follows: TGTGCCAGCAGCTTAAGTTCGGGGGGACAGGGGGCCTACGAGCAGTACTTC. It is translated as CASSLSSGGQGAYEQYF. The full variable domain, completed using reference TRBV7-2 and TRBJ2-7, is GAGVSQSPSNKVTEKGKDVELRCDPISGHTALYWYRQSLGQGLEFLIYFQGNSAPDKSGLPSDRFSAERTGGSVSTLTIQRTQQEDSAVYLCASSLSSGGQGAYEQYFGPGTRLTVT.

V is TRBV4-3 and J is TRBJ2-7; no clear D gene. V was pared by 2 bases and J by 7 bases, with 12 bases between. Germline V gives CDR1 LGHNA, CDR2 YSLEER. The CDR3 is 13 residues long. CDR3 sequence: CASSQTVFREQYF. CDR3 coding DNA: TGCGCCAGCAGCCAAACGGTTTTCCGGGAGCAGTACTTC.

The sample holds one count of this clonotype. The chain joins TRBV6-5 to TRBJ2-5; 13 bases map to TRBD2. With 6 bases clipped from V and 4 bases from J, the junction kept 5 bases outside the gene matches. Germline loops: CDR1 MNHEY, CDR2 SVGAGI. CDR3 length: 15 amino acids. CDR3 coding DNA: TGTGCCAGCAGCAAACTAGCGGGGGGGGGAGAGACCCAGTACTTC. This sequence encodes CASSKLAGGGETQYF.

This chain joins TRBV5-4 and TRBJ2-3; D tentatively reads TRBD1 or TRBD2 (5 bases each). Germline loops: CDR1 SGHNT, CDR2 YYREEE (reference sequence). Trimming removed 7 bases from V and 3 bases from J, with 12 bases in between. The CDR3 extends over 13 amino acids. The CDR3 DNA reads TGTGCCAGCTCATATGGGGGTACAGATACGCAGTATTTT. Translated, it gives CASSYGGTDTQYF.

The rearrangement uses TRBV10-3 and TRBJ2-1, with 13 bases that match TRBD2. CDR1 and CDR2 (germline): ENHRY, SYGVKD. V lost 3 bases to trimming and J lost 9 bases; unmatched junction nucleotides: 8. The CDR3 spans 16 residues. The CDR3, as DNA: TGTGCCATCAGTGAATCGACTAGCGGGAGGATCAGTGAGCAGTTCTTC. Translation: CAISESTSGRISEQFF.

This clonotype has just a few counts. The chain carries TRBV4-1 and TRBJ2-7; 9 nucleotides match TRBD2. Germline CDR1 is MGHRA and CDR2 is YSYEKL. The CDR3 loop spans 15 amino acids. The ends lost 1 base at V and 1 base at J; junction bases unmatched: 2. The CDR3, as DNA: TGCGCCAGCAGCCAAGTAGCGGGAGAATCCTACGAGCAGTACTTC. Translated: CASSQVAGESYEQYF.